These T cell receptor beta chains were read from a single sample in a study of T cell changes during pregnancy in multiple sclerosis. Repertoires were generated with immunoSEQ multiplex PCR, while TCRdb's copy carries only in-frame clones and drops some. The data hold about 86,000 clones, with 75% to 95% observed a single time. The specimen was peripheral blood, collected in the first trimester of pregnancy. The receptors were gathered from a female donor in good health, enrolled as a control in a pregnancy study. The CDR3 runs from the conserved cysteine through the conserved F or W.

TRBJ2-5 TRBV28 CASSPDSPFETQYF
TRBJ2-2 TRBV11-2 CASSPGTSNTGELFF
TRBJ1-2 TRBV6-1 CASSELGQRYGYTF
TRBJ1-1 TRBV7-3 CASSLVVGVTEAFF
TRBJ1-5 TRBV5-1 CASSLTGTGNQPQHF
TRBJ2-1 TRBV7-2 CASSSGRGPQTNEQFF
TRBJ2-2 TRBV9 CASSVGSGGDAGELFF
TRBJ1-3 TRBV11-1 CASSLTSYRAVNTIYF
TRBJ2-7 TRBV6-1 CASSFGTGSYEQYF
TRBJ2-7 TRBV4-3 CASSRALADNYEQYF
TRBJ2-3 TRBV5-1 CASSLTSGGSADTQYF
TRBJ1-2 TRBV14 CASSQGRGLNYGYTF
TRBJ2-7 TRBV5-1 CASSLSISAGPSYEQYF
TRBJ1-1 TRBV9 CASSVGQGQNTEAFF
TRBJ2-3 TRBV7-2 CASSPADRGGDTQYF
TRBJ1-1 TRBV6-5 CASSLNRGWNTEAFF
TRBJ1-1 TRBV18 CASSLRGTEAFF
TRBJ2-7 TRBV29-1 CSVDLQDSYEQYF
TRBJ2-6 TRBV27 CASTPVSRGQGRSGANVLTF
TRBJ2-3 TRBV7-2 CASSSYPRGSGGAADTQYF
TRBJ2-2 TRBV4-3 CASSQDQSGNTGELFF
TRBJ2-7 TRBV7-8 CASRRQGPYEQYF
TRBJ1-2 TRBV7-9 CANDGQRGGYTF
TRBJ1-1 TRBV6-5 CASHPPGQPNTEAFF
TRBJ1-2 TRBV29-1 CSVSGTGNNRNYGYTF
TRBJ2-7 TRBV18 CASSPRYPGQGRYEQYF
TRBJ2-3 TRBV5-6 CASSLVIGVGSTDTQYF
TRBJ2-1 TRBV6-5 CASSPGLGQFF
TRBJ2-7 TRBV7-9 CASSPSGGPLEEQYF
TRBJ1-1 TRBV5-6 CASSFLGRGEAFF
TRBJ1-2 TRBV7-2 CASSLRLRLGQNYGYTF
TRBJ2-7 TRBV11-2 CASSSSDIYEQYF
TRBJ2-7 TRBV28 CASTNGGAYEQYF
TRBJ1-5 TRBV18 CASSSNRGQLINSNQPQHF
TRBJ1-5 TRBV5-6 CASSLGGGRQQPQHF
TRBJ1-2 TRBV29-1 CSVTGGGYTF
TRBJ1-1 TRBV6-5 CASRRTGTNTEAFF